The 5 T cell receptor beta chains listed next were all sequenced from one sample in a study of PD-1 blockade in classical Hodgkin lymphoma. Time point here: cycle 4 day 1 (C4D1), after 5 to 7 weeks of nivolumab. Every single patient, without exception, relapsed after autologous stem cell transplantation, and brentuximab vedotin exposure varied. The investigators isolated CD8+ T cells from thawed PBMCs using magnetic negative selection. Only in-frame clones appear in the TCRdb table, and some are missing; sequencing was by immunoSEQ multiplex PCR. The sample contains some 8,800 clones, around 80% of which appear only once. Sequenced material: CD8+ T cells from blood, taken before the fourth cycle of nivolumab. The origin of the receptors is a human donor with classical Hodgkin lymphoma.

The chain employs TRBV19 and TRBJ2-7; 7 nucleotides align to TRBD2. CDR3 length: 13 amino acids. Unmatched junction bases numbered 5, after V lost 3 bases and J lost 6 bases. Germline V lookup: CDR1 LNHDA, CDR2 SQIVND (reference sequence). The CDR3 spells CASSMGGQAEQYF. The CDR3 DNA reads as TGTGCCAGTAGTATGGGAGGGCAGGCCGAGCAGTACTTC.

This clone was counted between two and nine times. This rearrangement joins TRBV15 to TRBJ2-3; a weak D match, TRBD1 (6 bases). Germline-derived CDR1 and CDR2 are LNHNV and YYDKDF (reference sequence). The CDR3 is made up of 15 amino acids. Trimming left V 1 base short and J 2 bases short, with 10 bases between. The CDR3 here is CATSRARGITDTQYF. The CDR3 DNA follows: TGTGCCACCAGCAGAGCCAGGGGTATCACAGATACGCAGTATTTT.

The V and J genes are TRBV2 and TRBJ2-7; D is possibly TRBD1 (6 bases). Germline values: CDR1 SNHLY, CDR2 FYNNEI. V lost 3 bases, J lost 2 bases, and 20 bases lay in between. The CDR3 spans 17 residues. The CDR3 nucleotides read TGTGCCAGCAGTGATTGGGGGCGAACCTTATCGACCTACGAGCAGTACTTC. Translated: CASSDWGRTLSTYEQYF.

The genes are TRBV7-9 and TRBJ1-5, with D uncertain. Germline loops: CDR1 SEHNR, CDR2 FQNEAQ (reference sequence). V lost 5 bases to trimming and J lost 0 bases, with 17 bases between them. This CDR3 spans 17 amino acids. The CDR3, as DNA: TGTGCCAGCAGCCTAGAGACCGATTCGGGTAGCAATCAGCCCCAGCATTTT. As protein: CASSLETDSGSNQPQHF.

This clone was observed a handful of times. The chain links TRBV7-2 to TRBJ1-1; D gene uncertain. The CDR3 spans 14 residues. The V gene lost 2 bases and the J gene lost 1 base, with 8 bases spanning the gap. The germline V gene encodes CDR1 SGHTA and CDR2 FQGNSA. The chain's CDR3 is CASSLLNKNTEAFF. The CDR3 region has the DNA TGTGCCAGCAGCTTATTAAACAAGAACACTGAAGCTTTCTTT.